This note documents a single T cell receptor (beta chain) sequence. This entry belongs to a study of blood T cell repertoires in COVID-19. Study details: In each case, the material was cDNA or gDNA derived from T cells, B-cell-depleted T cells, or PBMCs.

This CDR3 comprises 13 residues. The germline V gene has CDR1 MNHEY and CDR2 SVGAGI. V was pared by 7 bases and J by 4 bases, with 13 bases between. Per the original methods: Nucleated cell counts were estimated from reference gene primer amplification. Measured with immunoSEQ multiplex PCR; TCRdb has only the in-frame clones, and not every one. V, J and clone size are taken as reported in that table, and D and trimming were inferred from the DNA itself. The sample holds some 70,000 clones, about 80% seen once. V usage is TRBV6-5 and J usage is TRBJ1-2; D remains ambiguous. The specimen sequenced was peripheral blood. The clonotype originates from a woman between 55 and 75 years old with acute or convalescent COVID-19. The DNA of the CDR3 is TGTGCCAGCAATCCAGCACAGATCTATGGCTACACCTTC. Amino acids: CASNPAQIYGYTF.